Sequencing of this T cell receptor beta chain was carried out in a study of CD4 T cells in relation to SARS-CoV-2 and coronaviruses (dated by TCRdb to about 2021). At the level of the whole study: The ViraFEST assay cultured PBMCs with antigen for more than eight days, then sequenced TCR beta CDR3s to find antigen-specific clonal expansions. The negative reference condition was either a culture with an HIV-1 Nef peptide pool or a culture with no peptide. HLA restriction was mapped for shared crossreactive spike epitopes using patient-derived lymphoblastoid cell lines. The study assessed, at the TCR clonotype level, memory CD4+ T cell crossreactivity between SARS-CoV-2 and common cold coronavirus spike proteins. The Adaptive Biotechnologies TCR-sequencing kit was used for samples from a few pre-COVID donors and for the naive versus memory experiments, whereas the other data were Illumina-based. Expansion assays from other donors in the study were sequenced with a different, Illumina-based TCR-beta assay. Overall study outcomes, separate from this receptor: Small numbers of patients and of tested TCRs limited the study. No donor contributed both pre-pandemic and post-infection samples, which limited tracing the source of pre-existing responses. Compared with monoreactive clones, crossreactive clones had significantly weaker SARS-CoV-2-driven expansion, a result consistent with antigenic imprinting. In around two thirds of donors, memory CD4+ clonotypes turned up that crossrecognized SARS-CoV-2 and at least one common cold coronavirus spike. Crossreactivity analysis was centred on spike protein, so crossreactivity against other viral proteins was not assessed.

With regard to this clone: It lacks a known antigen. Base quality data are lacking; no much larger clone is found one base away.

Receptors were amplified or captured by the immunoSEQ multiplex PCR assay. The original methods were these. During preprocessing, nonproductive sequences were removed, as were CDR3s that did not start with C, did not end with F or W, or were shorter than 7 amino acids. Antigen-specific clonotypes were called with the MANAFEST web app on the basis of expansion relative to the reference and to other culture wells. A clone was considered positive if significant expansion relative to the reference culture was observed in 2 of 3 replicate wells at an FDR below 0.05. A further requirement for positive clones was significant expansion compared with all other tandem wells, along with an odds ratio above 5. CDR3 homology was measured as pairwise Levenshtein distance, computed with the stringdist R package after trimming three terminal residues from each end. TCRdb holds this immuneACCESS table with in-frame rearrangements only. Some clones are missing; in checked studies, unresolved V genes explain under half, and the rest has no known cause. Clone size and V and J calls were adopted from that table, with D and trimming inferred from the DNA. This sample lists tens of thousands of clones; around 74% were detected once. Of the sample, roughly an eighth falls within the top ten clones.

Via the germline V gene (reference sequence), CDR1 is LGHDT and CDR2 YNNKEL. Clipping removes 5 bases from V and 4 bases from J, with 7 as the unmatched junction base count. Measured from the cysteine to the phenylalanine, the CDR3 is 15 residues long. The DNA shown is the 45-base CDR3, in frame from base 1. CD4+ T cells from unexposed donors were collected before the COVID-19 pandemic (2011-2018). Following 10 days of culture, the EasySep CD4+ T cell isolation kit was used to isolate CD4+ T cells. As cell numbers permitted, CD4+ T cells from unexposed donors were tested for reactivity to SARS-CoV-2 S and N and to four common cold coronavirus spike pools. PBMCs were cultured at a few million per well in IMDM supplemented with around 5.3% human AB serum and about 9.3 IU/ml IL-2. Half of the culture medium was replaced with fresh IL-2-containing medium on days 3 and 7. In general, every peptide culture condition was set up in three replicate wells. Leukapheresis product for the unexposed donors was purchased commercially. Ficoll-Paque PLUS gradient centrifugation was used to isolate PBMCs from either whole blood or leukapheresis product. The PBMCs went either fresh into the expansion assay or into cryopreservation at -140 degrees C. The QIAamp Micro DNA Kit was used to extract genomic DNA from the CD4+ T cells.

The sample taken for sequencing was CD4+ T cells from PBMCs, cultured in vitro. The chain uses TRBV3-1 (or the pseudogene TRBV3-2) and TRBJ1-2; TRBD1 fits 10 bases in the junction. The sequence derives from a human donor in good health. The CDR3 has the sequence CASSSPGQGLYGYTF. The DNA is as follows: TGTGCCAGCAGCTCCCCGGGACAGGGGCTCTATGGCTACACCTTC.